The 14 T cell receptor beta chains in this list originate from one sample, sequenced in a study of control samples from healthy donors and cancer patients. Sequenced by immunoSEQ multiplex PCR; TCRdb stores in-frame clones only, minus some. Here the sample spans 40,000 to 55,000 clones, 70% being singletons. Sequenced: formalin-fixed, paraffin-embedded tissue. These receptors were obtained from a male donor with melanoma.

This clone has a handful of counts. CDR3 sequence: CASNPGQNNSPLHF. The CDR3 region has the DNA TGTGCCAGCAATCCGGGACAGAATAATTCACCCCTCCACTTT. V and J are TRBV6-5 and TRBJ1-6; 7 nucleotides line up with TRBD1. Germline trimming cut 7 bases from V and 5 bases from J; bases unmatched to any gene: 5. Germline CDR1 and CDR2: MNHEY and SVGAGI. The CDR3 consists of 14 residues.

The V and J genes are TRBV2 and TRBJ1-2, with a weak D call TRBD1 (6 bases). Per the germline V gene, CDR1 is SNHLY and CDR2 is FYNNEI. V lost 9 bases, J lost 0 bases, and 11 bases lay in between. The CDR3 has 13 amino acids. CDR3 sequence reads: CARLRGPNYGYTF. In DNA form, the CDR3 reads TGTGCCAGATTACGGGGGCCTAACTATGGCTACACCTTC.

The genes are TRBV5-1 and TRBJ2-6; tentatively, D is TRBD1 (6 bases). Trimming removed 2 bases from V and 1 base from J, with 10 bases in between. Per germline, CDR1 SGHRS and CDR2 YFSETQ. The CDR3 extends over 16 amino acids. DNA of the CDR3: TGCGCCAGCAGCTTACAGGGTTGGTCTGGGGCCAACGTCCTGACTTTC. It encodes CASSLQGWSGANVLTF.

This rearrangement joins TRBV7-9 to TRBJ1-3; D remains ambiguous. Trimming took 6 bases from V and 0 from J, leaving 21 bases between them. The CDR3 is 18 residues long. The germline gives CDR1 SEHNR, CDR2 FQNEAQ (reference sequence). The CDR3 loop reads CASRAPKDFVSSGNTIYF. In DNA form, the CDR3 reads TGTGCCAGCAGGGCCCCGAAGGACTTCGTAAGCTCTGGAAACACCATATATTTT.

This chain uses TRBV28 with TRBJ1-2; D gene uncertain. Germline loops: CDR1 MDHEN, CDR2 SYDVKM. The V end was cut by 3 bases, the J end by 4 bases, with 12 bases between. This CDR3 contains 14 residues. The CDR3 sequence is CASSFGAGSYGYTF. As DNA, the CDR3 is TGTGCCAGCAGTTTCGGCGCGGGGTCCTATGGCTACACCTTC.

The CDR3 loop reads CASRRGQGVSGELFF. The CDR3 DNA reads TGTGCCAGTAGGAGGGGACAGGGGGTTTCCGGGGAGCTGTTTTTT. This chain connects TRBV19 to TRBJ2-2; 11 positions agree with TRBD1. This CDR3 is 15 amino acids long. Germline loops: CDR1 LNHDA, CDR2 SQIVND (reference sequence). With V trimmed by 6 bases and J by 6 bases, 6 bases remained unmatched.

The genes are TRBV11-2 and TRBJ2-1, with D unclear. The CDR3 extends over 15 amino acids. Trimming left V 1 base short and J 0 bases short, with 7 bases between. Per the germline V gene, CDR1 is SGHAT and CDR2 is FQNNGV. The CDR3 region is CASSLGRSSYNEQFF. The CDR3 DNA sequence: TGTGCCAGCAGCTTAGGACGGAGCTCCTACAATGAGCAGTTCTTC.

By sample share, this clone is medium-sized. The chain has TRBV27 and TRBJ1-6, with D uncertain. CDR3 length: 13 amino acids. Germline lookup yields CDR1 MNHEY and CDR2 SMNVEV (reference sequence). V was shortened by 3 bases and J by 8 bases, with 8 bases between the two germline ends. CDR3 protein: CASSFGGDSPLHF. The CDR3 DNA sequence: TGTGCCAGCAGTTTTGGTGGGGATTCACCCCTCCACTTT.

The chain couples TRBV5-1 to TRBJ1-5, with no clear D. This CDR3 has 13 residues. The V end was cut by 0 bases, the J end by 2 bases, with 3 bases between. Germline lookup yields CDR1 SGHRS and CDR2 YFSETQ. CDR3 sequence: CASSLVGNQPQHF. In nucleotides, the CDR3 is TGCGCCAGCAGCTTGGTTGGCAATCAGCCCCAGCATTTT.

Remarks on this clone: A junction end diverges from the germline sequence, so it may reflect a read error. This chain connects TRBV18 to TRBJ1-2; 7 bases align to TRBD1. Germline assignment: CDR1 KGHSH and CDR2 LQKENI. CDR3 size: 15 residues. The CDR3: CANSPPWDSDYGYTF. CDR3 DNA: TGTGCCAACTCACCACCATGGGACAGTGACTATGGCTACACCTTC. Drawing the rest from reference TRBV18 and TRBJ1-2, the complete variable domain is NAGVMQNPRHLVRRRGQEARLRCSPMKGHSHVYWYRQLPEEGLKFMVYLQKENIIDESGMPKERFSAEFPKEGPSILRIQQVVRGDSAAYFCANSPPWDSDYGYTFGSGTRLTVV.

The V call is TRBV9, the J call TRBJ1-5; D perhaps matches TRBD1 (5 bases). V lost 4 bases and J lost 5, with 10 bases in between. Germline lookup yields CDR1 SGDLS and CDR2 YYNGEE. There are 13 residues in the CDR3. CDR3 nucleotide sequence: TGTGCCAGCAGCTCGACAGATTATCAGCCCCAGCATTTT. Its translation is CASSSTDYQPQHF.

This chain connects TRBV27 to TRBJ1-6; D gene unclear. CDR3 size: 15 residues. V was trimmed by 8 bases and J by 6 bases, leaving 17 bases between them. Per germline, CDR1 MNHEY and CDR2 SMNVEV (reference sequence). The CDR3 reads CASQASHIFNSPLHF. CDR3 coding DNA: TGTGCCAGCCAAGCCAGCCATATTTTTAATTCACCCCTCCACTTT.

The J gene is TRBJ2-1, the V gene TRBV4-2; weak D call: TRBD2 (5 bases). V was shortened by 2 bases and J by 7 bases, with 9 bases between the two germline ends. CDR1 is LGHNA, CDR2 YNFKEQ, per germline. The CDR3 loop spans 13 amino acids. As DNA, the CDR3 is TGTGCCAGCAGCCAAACACGGACTAATGAGCAGTTCTTC. As protein: CASSQTRTNEQFF.

The J gene is TRBJ2-7, the V gene TRBV7-2; D unclear. CDR3 length equals 15 residues. The germline V and J ends were trimmed by 1 base and 4 bases, with 14 bases remaining between them. Germline loops: CDR1 SGHTA, CDR2 FQGNSA. DNA of the CDR3: TGTGCCAGCAGCTTAGATGGCCGGCAGAAGTACGAGCAGTACTTC. Amino acid sequence: CASSLDGRQKYEQYF.